These 28 T cell receptor beta chains were all obtained from the same sample, sequenced in a study of shared clonotypes between healthy human individuals. Produced via immunoSEQ multiplex PCR; TCRdb's table is partial and in-frame only. The data show about 2.2 million clones, approximately 94% seen once. Terminally differentiated effector memory CD45RA+ cells were excluded by CCR7 positive selection of CD45RO-negative cells. Sequenced material: naive CD8+ T cells from PBMCs. Every receptor here comes from a man between 18 and 29 years old in good health. Some clones in this sample may be carry-over from other donors' samples.

V and J are TRBV27 and TRBJ2-1; 7 bases match TRBD2. This CDR3 has 17 residues. The V gene's germline CDR1 is MNHEY and CDR2 SMNVEV (reference sequence). V gave up 2 bases and J gave up 1 base; unmatched junction bases: 8. The DNA for the CDR3 is TGTGCCAGCAGTTTACGGGGAGGGGCGGAATCCTACAATGAGCAGTTCTTC. It codes for CASSLRGGAESYNEQFF.

In the case of this clone: Other DNA sequences in the sample encode the same CDR3. CDR3 coding DNA: TGTGCCAGCAGTCCGGGGGGGACCCAGTACTTC. Protein: CASSPGGTQYF. This sequence joins TRBV27 and TRBJ2-5; 7 bases agree with TRBD2. Germline values: CDR1 MNHEY, CDR2 SMNVEV (reference sequence). The V and J ends lost 5 bases and 7 bases, in that order; junction bases with no gene match: 1. The CDR3 loop spans 11 amino acids.

The J gene is TRBJ2-7, the V gene TRBV25-1, with D perhaps matching TRBD1 (6 bases). V was cut by 8 bases and J by 1 base, with 9 bases left in between. This CDR3 spans 12 amino acids. Germline V lookup: CDR1 MGHDK, CDR2 SYGVNS. CDR3 sequence: CASGDTSYEQYF. For the CDR3, the DNA is TGTGCCAGCGGGGACACTTCCTACGAGCAGTACTTC.

This chain connects TRBV27 to TRBJ2-5; 8 bases fit TRBD2. Germline-derived CDR1 and CDR2 are MNHEY and SMNVEV (reference sequence). V shed 7 bases and J 9 bases; nucleotides not matched to a gene: 7. The CDR3 is made up of 12 amino acids. CDR3 DNA: TGTGCCAGCAATGGCGGGAGGCGGGCCCAGTACTTC. This sequence encodes CASNGGRRAQYF.

The chain's CDR3 is CASIPGQGRHGYTF. The DNA for the CDR3 is TGTGCCAGCATTCCGGGGCAGGGGAGGCATGGCTACACCTTC. This sequence joins TRBV28 and TRBJ1-2; TRBD1 might be the D (6 bases). Trimming pared 7 bases from V and 6 bases from J, leaving 18 bases between. Germline values: CDR1 MDHEN, CDR2 SYDVKM. This CDR3 has 14 residues.

On this clone itself: This specimen includes other DNA sequences encoding the same CDR3. The V gene is TRBV7-9, the J gene TRBJ2-7; 10 nucleotides match TRBD1. In germline, CDR1 is SEHNR, CDR2 FQNEAQ (reference sequence). After removal of 4 bases from V and 0 bases from J, the junction contained 6 bases not matched to a gene. The length of the CDR3 is 16 residues. The CDR3 spells CASSSGGQGPSYEQYF. As DNA, the CDR3 is TGTGCCAGCAGCTCGGGGGGACAGGGGCCCTCCTACGAGCAGTACTTC.

This clone has just one count. The chain has TRBV7-8 and TRBJ2-2; D uncertain. The CDR3 is made up of 16 amino acids. V was pared by 5 bases and J by 3 bases, with 16 bases between. Per germline, CDR1 SGHVS and CDR2 FQNEAQ. CDR3 coding DNA: TGTGCCAGCAGCATATCTTGGTCGGAGTACACCGGGGAGCTGTTTTTT. Its translation: CASSISWSEYTGELFF.

This clone was detected once. The sample has other DNA sequences that encode this CDR3 too. The chain recombines TRBV29-1 with TRBJ2-7; D is undetermined. Per the germline V gene, CDR1 is SQVTM and CDR2 is ANQGSEA. The CDR3 contains 13 residues. V was shortened by 0 bases and J by 1 base, with 7 bases between the two germline ends. The CDR3 here is CSVEEGGSYEQYF. CDR3 nucleotide sequence: TGCAGCGTTGAAGAAGGCGGTTCCTACGAGCAGTACTTC.

This clone was counted once. The V gene is TRBV10-2, the J gene TRBJ2-5; D unclear. Germline-derived CDR1 and CDR2 are WSHSY and SAAADI. The CDR3 covers 11 residues. The CDR3 nucleotides are TGCGCTGTGGAAAGCGCTGAGACCCAGTACTTC. Its protein is CAVESAETQYF.

Of note for this clone: Mismatch with germline at one junction end may stem from a read error. CDR3 DNA: TGTGCCATCGGTGATACTGTTCGGGCCGCGAGAAACTATGGCTACACCTTC. Protein: CAIGDTVRAARNYGYTF. V usage is TRBV10-3 and J usage is TRBJ1-2; D unclear. The CDR3 totals 17 residues. Germline lookup yields CDR1 ENHRY and CDR2 SYGVKD.

This clone has only a few counts. This chain joins TRBV4-1 and TRBJ1-2; perhaps TRBD1 as D (5 bases). The CDR3 consists of 17 residues. Germline CDR1 MGHRA, CDR2 YSYEKL. The V gene lost 1 base and the J gene lost 4 bases, with 19 bases spanning the gap. The CDR3 sequence: CASSQGSFSGEIYGYTF. The CDR3 nucleotides are TGCGCCAGCAGCCAAGGGTCGTTCTCGGGGGAGATCTATGGCTACACCTTC.

A remark on this clone: Being one base from a much bigger clone, this may be a read error. The same CDR3 can be traced to other DNA sequences in this sample. This sequence joins TRBV13 and TRBJ1-1; D gene uncertain. V was cut by 1 base and J by 1 base, with 1 base left in between. This CDR3 has 12 residues. Per germline, CDR1 PRHDT and CDR2 FYEKMQ (reference sequence). CDR3 DNA sequence: TGTGCCAGCAGCTTAGAGAACACTGAAGCTTTCTTT. It specifies CASSLENTEAFF.

The rearrangement links TRBV9 to TRBJ1-1; D is undetermined. Germline V gene data show CDR1 as SGDLS and CDR2 as YYNGEE. The CDR3 has 17 residues. V dropped 3 bases and J dropped 0 bases, with 18 bases sitting between them. The CDR3 bases are TGTGCCAGCAGCGCGTATCCCCAAGAGGGTCTGAACACTGAAGCTTTCTTT. Translating gives CASSAYPQEGLNTEAFF. The full variable domain, its missing parts supplied by reference TRBV9 and TRBJ1-1, is DSGVTQTPKHLITATGQRVTLRCSPRSGDLSVYWYQQSLDQGLQFLIQYYNGEERAKGNILERFSAQQFPDLHSELNLSSLELGDSALYFCASSAYPQEGLNTEAFFGQGTRLTVV.

This chain joins TRBV5-8 and TRBJ1-5; no clear D gene. V was clipped by 0 bases and J by 7 bases, with 17 bases between them. This CDR3 is 16 amino acids long. Germline CDR1 reads SGHTS; CDR2 reads YDEGEE. The CDR3 region has the DNA TGTGCCAGCAGCTTGGTGGTGGCGTCTTTTGAACAGCCCCAGCATTTT. It encodes CASSLVVASFEQPQHF.

This clone is a singleton in its sample. This CDR3 reads CASQWSGSSYEQYF. The CDR3 nucleotides are TGTGCCAGCCAGTGGAGCGGGAGTTCCTACGAGCAGTACTTC. The J gene is TRBJ2-7, the V gene TRBV25-1, with 8 nucleotides matching TRBD2. CDR1 is MGHDK and CDR2 is SYGVNS in the germline V gene. The CDR3 totals 14 residues. V shed 8 bases, J shed 1 base, and the junction held 7 bases outside the gene matches.

The rearrangement joins TRBV11-2 to TRBJ2-7; 8 positions agree with TRBD1. Trimming cost V 3 bases and J 0 bases; bases outside gene matches: 1. The germline gives CDR1 SGHAT, CDR2 FQNNGV. The CDR3 has 14 amino acids. CDR3 residues: CASSFTGGSYEQYF. The DNA of the CDR3 is TGTGCCAGCAGCTTCACAGGGGGCTCCTACGAGCAGTACTTC.

The gene calls are TRBV27 and TRBJ2-7; D remains unclear. The CDR3 totals 13 residues. Germline V lookup: CDR1 MNHEY, CDR2 SMNVEV (reference sequence). V lost 7 bases, J lost 0 bases, and 10 bases lay in between. CDR3 protein: CASKAQSSYEQYF. As DNA, the CDR3 is TGTGCCAGCAAAGCACAGAGCTCCTACGAGCAGTACTTC.

This chain uses TRBV6-1 with TRBJ2-6, with D perhaps matching TRBD2 (6 bases). The V and J ends lost 0 bases and 1 base respectively, with 10 bases between them. Germline V gene sequence: CDR1 MNHNS, CDR2 SASEGT. The CDR3 has 17 residues. DNA for the CDR3: TGTGCCAGCAGTGAAGCGTTGGCGGGGTCTGGGGCCAACGTCCTGACTTTC. Amino acids: CASSEALAGSGANVLTF.

The rearrangement joins TRBV15 to TRBJ1-3; TRBD1 is a possible D gene (5 bases). The CDR3 totals 15 residues. V was clipped by 1 base and J by 0 bases, with 7 bases between them. The germline gives CDR1 LNHNV, CDR2 YYDKDF (reference sequence). Here the CDR3 DNA reads TGTGCCACCAGCAGAGGACAGAACTCTGGAAACACCATATATTTT. Protein product: CATSRGQNSGNTIYF.

This clone has only a few counts. V gene TRBV28 combines with J gene TRBJ1-1; D uncertain. This CDR3 contains 13 residues. Germline CDR1 is MDHEN and CDR2 is SYDVKM. V dropped 5 bases and J dropped 3 bases, with 10 bases sitting between them. The CDR3 region has the DNA TGTGCCAGCAGTCTTAATCAATACACTGAAGCTTTCTTT. Its protein product is CASSLNQYTEAFF.

This chain connects TRBV7-2 to TRBJ1-2; D ambiguous. The CDR3 sequence is 15 residues long. In germline, CDR1 is SGHTA, CDR2 FQGNSA. CDR3 loop: CAALNWVPTSYGYTF. In DNA, the CDR3 is TGTGCGGCCCTAAATTGGGTCCCAACCTCCTATGGCTACACCTTC.

In DNA form, the CDR3 reads TGCGCCAGCAGTTGGACATCGAACACCGGGGAGCTGTTTTTT. Encoded protein: CASSWTSNTGELFF. The V gene is TRBV10-1, the J gene TRBJ2-2; D might be TRBD1 (5 bases). This CDR3 is built from 14 residues. V was cut by 5 bases and J by 0 bases, with 7 bases left in between. Germline V CDR1 and CDR2: WNHNN, SYGVQD (reference sequence).

The chain recombines TRBV14 with TRBJ2-7, with D uncertain. Germline CDR1 and CDR2: SGHDN and FVKESK. V was clipped by 4 bases and J by 3 bases, with 7 bases between them. CDR3 size: 12 residues. The CDR3 DNA follows: TGTGCCAGCAGCCTGACATACTACGAGCAGTACTTC. Encoded protein: CASSLTYYEQYF. Based on the CDR3 plus reference TRBV14 and TRBJ2-7, the full variable domain is EAGVTQFPSHSVIEKGQTVTLRCDPISGHDNLYWYRRVMGKEIKFLLHFVKESKQDESGMPNNRFLAERTGGTYSTLKVQPAELEDSGVYFCASSLTYYEQYFGPGTRLTVT.

The chain combines TRBV18 with TRBJ1-2; D call uncertain. CDR1 is KGHSH, CDR2 LQKENI, per germline. This CDR3 has 13 amino acids. Deletions cut 2 bases from V and 8 bases from J, with 12 bases between. This CDR3 is CASSPVGVWGYTF. In DNA form, the CDR3 reads TGTGCCAGCTCACCAGTTGGGGTATGGGGCTACACCTTC.

In its sample, this clone was seen a few times. This rearrangement joins TRBV7-7 to TRBJ2-1; the D gene is possibly TRBD2 (7 bases). The length of the CDR3 is 15 residues. V gave up 1 base and J gave up 8 bases, with 15 bases separating them. CDR1 is SSHAT, CDR2 FNYEAQ, per germline (reference sequence). CDR3 protein: CASSLGGGVGYEQFF. The CDR3 region has the DNA TGTGCCAGCAGCTTAGGGGGGGGCGTCGGTTATGAGCAGTTCTTC.

J is TRBJ1-2 and V is TRBV7-8, with TRBD1 matching over 7 bases. V was pared by 5 bases and J by 3 bases, with 9 bases of the junction left unmatched. Germline lookup yields CDR1 SGHVS and CDR2 FQNEAQ. CDR3 size: 15 residues. In nucleotides, the CDR3 is TGTGCCAGCAGCACCTTACAGGGGCTAGACTATGGCTACACCTTC. The encoded protein is CASSTLQGLDYGYTF. Full variable domain (missing parts from reference TRBV7-8 and TRBJ1-2): GAGVSQSPRYKVAKRGQDVALRCDPISGHVSLFWYQQALGQGPEFLTYFQNEAQLDKSGLPSDRFFAERPEGSVSTLKIQRTQQEDSAVYLCASSTLQGLDYGYTFGSGTRLTVV.

The chain couples TRBV4-1 to TRBJ1-2; TRBD1 might be the D (5 bases). Germline-derived CDR1 and CDR2 are MGHRA and YSYEKL. CDR3 length equals 15 residues. Trimming removed 0 bases from V and 5 bases from J, with 13 bases in between. CDR3 coding DNA: TGCGCCAGCAGCCAAGATCGGACGGAGGGGTATGGCTACACCTTC. This sequence encodes CASSQDRTEGYGYTF.

The chain has TRBV27 and TRBJ1-4, with D possibly matching TRBD1 (6 bases). Trimming left V 5 bases short and J 8 bases short, with 18 bases between. The CDR3 extends over 15 amino acids. The V gene's germline CDR1 is MNHEY and CDR2 SMNVEV (reference sequence). The CDR3 coding sequence is TGTGCCAGCAGTCGCAACAGGGCCGGGGGCGAAAAACTGTTTTTT. Amino acids: CASSRNRAGGEKLFF.